This T cell receptor beta chain was identified during a study of blood T cells in healthy people across ages. About the study: The capture of about one barcoded beta molecule per two T cells was achieved by template switching.

Germline V gene sequence: CDR1 SQVTM, CDR2 ANQGSEA. The CDR3 sequence is 13 residues long. V lost 0 bases and J 9 bases, leaving 14 bases between the germline ends. A J-beta primer mix and a sample-barcoded 5' primer were used in a second PCR of about 6 to 12 cycles. TCRdb re-derived calls from the 5' RACE reads in MiXCR, one entry per CDR3 protein. This table has 800,000 or so distinct CDR3 sequences, approximately 65% appearing once. Total RNA extracted from each sample amounted to at least 5 micrograms. The TCR sequence derives from a man aged 30 to 45 in good health. This rearrangement joins TRBV29-1 to TRBJ1-1; D perhaps matches TRBD1 (6 bases). The sample consisted of blood. CDR3 DNA: TGCAGCGTTGAAGAACCGACAGGATCGCAAGCTTTCTTT. Translation: CSVEEPTGSQAFF.